This entry is about one TCR beta chain. This sample was included in a study of blood T cell repertoires in COVID-19. Across the whole study: Some COVID-19 samples were acute and others convalescent; all came from the United States, Italy and Spain.

The protocol was immunoSEQ multiplex PCR, while the TCRdb copy is restricted to in-frame clones and leaves out a portion. The sample has about 170,000 clones, roughly 89% seen once. Germline CDR1 reads SGHNT; CDR2 reads YENEEA. The CDR3 is 15 residues long. The junction had 11 bases not matched to a gene; V was cut back by 7 bases and J by 4 bases. The sequence derives from a man aged 18 to 30 with active or convalescent COVID-19. Sequencing was done on a sample of peripheral blood. The chain has TRBV11-3 and TRBJ2-5; 8 positions match TRBD2. In nucleotides, the CDR3 is TGTGCCAGCACCCCCCCGGACAGCGGGGGAGAGACCCAGTACTTC. It codes for CASTPPDSGGETQYF.